The subject of this entry is one T cell receptor beta chain. Its target is unknown. Produced via immunoSEQ multiplex PCR; TCRdb's table is partial and in-frame only. This table has fewer than 200,000 clones, 85% to 95% appearing once. The data belong to a study of T cell responses to AZD1222 COVID-19 vaccine. Study-level information: Pooling covered second doses at about 4 or about 12 weeks. Study observations and caveats: Just a handful of AZD1222 recipients tested seropositive at baseline. The study found Spike-specific TCR breadth and depth rose after two AZD1222 doses.

The specimen comprised peripheral blood, sampled on day 0 of AZD1222 vaccination. The clonotype was recovered from an adult in good health.

CDR3 coding DNA: TGTGCCAGCAGCTCTCCGCGGGGGAATTCTGGAGTGGCCGGGGAGCTGTTTTTT. This gives the protein CASSSPRGNSGVAGELFF. The gene calls are TRBV7-3 and TRBJ2-2; 7 nucleotides agree with TRBD2. Germline CDR1 SGHTA, CDR2 FQGTGA. The CDR3 contains 18 residues. The J segment lost 6 bases and the V segment lost 4 bases, leaving 17 bases of the junction unmatched.